Shown below are 26 T cell receptor beta chains from a single sample sequenced in a study of lymphopenia after photon versus proton radiotherapy. The repertoire was sequenced with immunoSEQ multiplex PCR; TCRdb's copy has only in-frame clones and lacks some. Among tens of thousands of clones listed, over 75% were seen once. Sequences were derived from peripheral blood, sampled from a patient treated with proton-based radiotherapy. Every receptor here comes from a woman in her sixties or seventies with pancreatic cancer.

The chain links TRBV27 to TRBJ1-2; TRBD1 matches at 7 bases. The J segment lost 2 bases and the V segment lost 2 bases, leaving 5 bases of the junction unmatched. The CDR3 runs to 15 residues. CDR1 is MNHEY and CDR2 is SMNVEV in the germline V gene (reference sequence). The CDR3 sequence: CASSLARGGNYGYTF. Written as DNA, the CDR3 is TGTGCCAGCAGTTTAGCCAGGGGGGGGAACTATGGCTACACCTTC.

This chain uses TRBV15 with TRBJ2-7; TRBD1 or TRBD2 may be the D gene (5 bases each). Trimming shortened V by 5 bases and J by 2 bases, and 16 bases separated the two germline ends. Looked up from germline, CDR1 is LNHNV and CDR2 is YYDKDF (reference sequence). The CDR3 contains 15 residues. CDR3 sequence: CATSGAGTGPYEQYF. Written as DNA, the CDR3 is TGTGCCACCAGCGGAGCCGGGACGGGACCCTACGAGCAGTACTTC.

The CDR3 here is CASSQGLQSTDTQYF. DNA of the CDR3: TGTGCCAGCAGCCAAGGCTTACAAAGCACAGATACGCAGTATTTT. The genes are TRBV4-2 and TRBJ2-3; D call uncertain. This CDR3 contains 15 residues. Germline loops: CDR1 LGHNA, CDR2 YNFKEQ. Trimming removed 1 base at V and 0 bases at J, with 8 bases between.

V gene TRBV6-1 combines with J gene TRBJ1-1; no firm D call. This CDR3 is 12 amino acids long. Germline V CDR1 and CDR2: MNHNS, SASEGT. Deletions cut 7 bases from V and 5 bases from J, with 11 bases between. The CDR3 protein is CASTSGWTEAFF. Here the CDR3 DNA reads TGTGCCAGCACCTCGGGGTGGACTGAAGCTTTCTTT.

V usage is TRBV7-2 and J usage is TRBJ2-7; the match to TRBD2 covers 7 bases. CDR3 length: 17 residues. The trim removed 2 bases at V and 7 bases at J, leaving 17 bases unmatched. Germline lookup yields CDR1 SGHTA and CDR2 FQGNSA. CDR3 sequence (DNA): TGTGCCAGCAGCTTAAGCCCTCCAGTAGCGGGCCTCGGGGAGCAGTACTTC. Amino acids: CASSLSPPVAGLGEQYF.

This chain connects TRBV2 to TRBJ1-1; tentatively, D is TRBD1 (5 bases). Germline loops: CDR1 SNHLY, CDR2 FYNNEI. The CDR3 has 12 amino acids. With 7 bases removed from V and 7 bases from J, the gap between germline ends came to 13 bases. CDR3 amino acids: CASKMGLGEAFF. The CDR3 DNA sequence: TGTGCCAGCAAAATGGGGCTGGGTGAAGCTTTCTTT.

V is TRBV7-9 and J is TRBJ2-3; a possible D gene is TRBD2 (5 bases). The CDR3 runs 15 residues. Germline lookup yields CDR1 SEHNR and CDR2 FQNEAQ (reference sequence). Deletions cut 6 bases from V and 4 bases from J, with 17 bases between. The CDR3 reads CASRVTGGWADTQYF. For the CDR3, the DNA is TGTGCCAGCAGGGTAACTGGCGGGTGGGCAGATACGCAGTATTTT.

This clone occurred once. The rearrangement uses TRBV10-3 and TRBJ2-3, with TRBD1 as a possible D gene (6 bases). Germline assignment: CDR1 ENHRY and CDR2 SYGVKD. The CDR3 sequence is 14 residues long. Trimming left V 10 bases short and J 1 base short, with 15 bases between. The CDR3 DNA follows: TGTGCCACCACAGGGATTAGCGGCACAGATACGCAGTATTTT. Amino acids: CATTGISGTDTQYF.

The chain carries TRBV19 and TRBJ2-6, with D possibly being TRBD2 (5 bases). V was cut by 7 bases and J by 2 bases, with 15 bases left in between. The CDR3 contains 16 residues. Per germline, CDR1 LNHDA and CDR2 SQIVND (reference sequence). The CDR3 sequence: CASTGLILPGANVLTF. CDR3 nucleotides: TGTGCCAGTACGGGATTGATCCTCCCTGGGGCCAACGTCCTGACTTTC.

The V and J genes are TRBV7-9 and TRBJ2-7, with TRBD2 identical over 9 bases. V trimming: 1 base; J trimming: 0 bases; junction bases outside the gene matches: 4. The germline V gene encodes CDR1 SEHNR and CDR2 FQNEAQ (reference sequence). The CDR3 has 16 amino acids. This chain's CDR3 is CASSLGASGASYEQYF. In DNA form, the CDR3 reads TGTGCCAGCAGCTTAGGGGCTAGCGGGGCCTCCTACGAGCAGTACTTC.

The chain links TRBV9 to TRBJ2-2, with 7 bases identical to TRBD1. The J segment lost 3 bases and the V segment lost 6 bases, leaving 5 bases of the junction unmatched. CDR3 length equals 14 residues. From germline, CDR1 is SGDLS and CDR2 YYNGEE. The CDR3 DNA follows: TGTGCCAGCATGGCAGGGACAGACACCGGGGAGCTGTTTTTT. It codes for CASMAGTDTGELFF.

The rearrangement uses TRBV5-5 and TRBJ2-1; tentatively, D is TRBD1 or TRBD2 (5 bases each). Germline loops: CDR1 SGHKS, CDR2 YYEKEE (reference sequence). V was clipped by 5 bases and J by 10 bases, with 10 bases between them. The CDR3 sequence is 11 residues long. For the CDR3, the DNA is TGTGCCAGCAGACTAGGGGTGGAGCAGTTCTTC. Its translation is CASRLGVEQFF.

The count of this clone is one. The V and J genes are TRBV19 and TRBJ2-2, with 7 bases lining up with TRBD1. Germline assignment: CDR1 LNHDA and CDR2 SQIVND (reference sequence). V lost 1 base to trimming and J lost 5 bases; unmatched junction nucleotides: 10. The CDR3 consists of 17 residues. The CDR3 protein is CASSIVPRQGGTGELFF. CDR3 nucleotides: TGTGCCAGTAGTATAGTCCCTCGACAGGGTGGTACCGGGGAGCTGTTTTTT.

The chain links TRBV27 to TRBJ1-5; D is possibly TRBD1 (5 bases). Per the germline V gene, CDR1 is MNHEY and CDR2 is SMNVEV (reference sequence). The CDR3 extends over 16 amino acids. The V end was cut by 3 bases, the J end by 3 bases, with 15 bases between. Here the CDR3 DNA reads TGTGCCAGCAGTTTCCCCAGCAGGGTCCCCAATCAGCCCCAGCATTTT. This gives the protein CASSFPSRVPNQPQHF.

The rearrangement joins TRBV7-2 to TRBJ1-5, with 8 bases matching TRBD1. J gave up 6 bases and V 5 bases, and 6 bases lay outside the gene matches. The CDR3 is 14 amino acids. Looked up from germline, CDR1 is SGHTA and CDR2 is FQGNSA. The CDR3 DNA reads TGTGCCAGCAGCACTACAGGGGGGGGTCAGCCCCAGCATTTT. Translating it yields CASSTTGGGQPQHF.

This clone was counted ten times or more. CDR3: CASSPLGNENEQFF. Here the CDR3 DNA reads TGTGCCAGCAGCCCTCTGGGGAATGAAAATGAGCAGTTCTTC. The chain employs TRBV7-3 and TRBJ2-1, with D unresolved. Trimming pared 5 bases from V and 7 bases from J, leaving 15 bases between. This CDR3 has 14 residues. Germline CDR1 SGHTA, CDR2 FQGTGA.

This clone was detected only a few times. V gene TRBV5-4 combines with J gene TRBJ1-1, with TRBD1 matching over 10 bases. After removal of 5 bases from V and 6 bases from J, the junction contained 7 bases not matched to a gene. This CDR3 comprises 14 residues. The germline V gene has CDR1 SGHNT and CDR2 YYREEE (reference sequence). The CDR3 region has the DNA TGTGCCAGCAGTGTGACAGGGGGCTTGTCTGAAGCTTTCTTT. It yields the protein CASSVTGGLSEAFF.

The V and J genes are TRBV5-4 and TRBJ1-4; the D is unclear. Germline V gene data show CDR1 as SGHNT and CDR2 as YYREEE (reference sequence). The CDR3 length is 16 residues. V shed 4 bases and J shed 11 bases, with 24 bases lying between them. The DNA of the CDR3 is TGTGCCAGCAGCCAAGATCCTAGCGTTGGGTATGGCAAACTGTTTTTT. This gives the protein CASSQDPSVGYGKLFF.

The chain joins TRBV6-5 to TRBJ2-1, with 10 bases fitting TRBD1. The CDR3 is made up of 15 amino acids. Germline assignment: CDR1 MNHEY and CDR2 SVGAGI. The V segment lost 7 bases and the J segment 3 bases; nucleotides outside the gene matches: 6. CDR3 sequence (DNA): TGTGCCAGCACCCCCCGGGACAGGGGCTACAATGAGCAGTTCTTC. Protein product: CASTPRDRGYNEQFF.

This clone was observed a few times. Written as DNA, the CDR3 is TGTGCTAGTAAATGGGAGGGTGCGGGGGAGCAGTACTTC. Protein sequence: CASKWEGAGEQYF. V gene TRBV12-5 combines with J gene TRBJ2-7; TRBD2 matches 7 bases. J lost 7 bases, V lost 8 bases, and 11 bases had no gene match. The CDR3 length is 13 residues. From germline, CDR1 is LGHNT and CDR2 FRNRAP.

The chain is built from TRBV11-3 and TRBJ2-7; D is unresolved. Trimming pared 7 bases from V and 2 bases from J, leaving 15 bases between. This CDR3 is 14 amino acids long. CDR1 is SGHNT, CDR2 YENEEA, per germline. The CDR3 DNA is TGTGCCAGCACCTTGTCAACAGTTACCTACGAGCAGTACTTC. This gives the protein CASTLSTVTYEQYF.

The chain uses TRBV6-1 and TRBJ1-3; D gene unclear. Germline V gene data show CDR1 as MNHNS and CDR2 as SASEGT. The V and J ends lost 0 bases and 0 bases respectively, with 12 bases between them. The CDR3 consists of 17 residues. The CDR3 here is CASSEAPGRSSGNTIYF. The DNA for the CDR3 is TGTGCCAGCAGTGAAGCGCCCGGGAGGAGCTCTGGAAACACCATATATTTT.

This clone was found a few times. V and J are TRBV7-8 and TRBJ1-5; 8 nucleotides align to TRBD1. After removal of 1 base from V and 1 base from J, the junction contained 6 bases not matched to a gene. The CDR3 runs to 17 residues. Germline V gene sequence: CDR1 SGHVS, CDR2 FQNEAQ. Here the CDR3 reads CASSLGQGAISNQPQHF. CDR3 bases: TGTGCCAGCAGCTTAGGGCAGGGGGCAATAAGCAATCAGCCCCAGCATTTT.

J is TRBJ2-2 and V is TRBV9; D tentatively reads TRBD1 or TRBD2 (6 bases each). This CDR3 contains 14 residues. V was shortened by 6 bases and J by 2 bases, with 11 bases between the two germline ends. Germline V gene sequence: CDR1 SGDLS, CDR2 YYNGEE. CDR3 in amino acids: CASNVGGNTGELFF. The CDR3 DNA sequence: TGTGCCAGCAACGTGGGGGGCAACACCGGGGAGCTGTTTTTT.

This chain links TRBV13 with TRBJ1-3, with 7 bases matching TRBD1. Per germline, CDR1 PRHDT and CDR2 FYEKMQ (reference sequence). The CDR3 is 17 residues long. After removal of 5 bases from V and 1 base from J, the junction contained 11 bases not matched to a gene. The CDR3 is CASSTRGQRISGNTIYF. CDR3 in DNA: TGTGCCAGCAGCACCAGGGGACAGCGAATTTCTGGAAACACCATATATTTT. The full variable domain, completed using reference TRBV13 and TRBJ1-3, is AAGVIQSPRHLIKEKRETATLKCYPIPRHDTVYWYQQGPGQDPQFLISFYEKMQSDKGSIPDRFSAQQFSDYHSELNMSSLELGDSALYFCASSTRGQRISGNTIYFGEGSWLTVV.

The rearrangement links TRBV15 to TRBJ1-4; the D gene is possibly TRBD1 (5 bases). This CDR3 spans 17 amino acids. CDR1 and CDR2 from the germline V gene are LNHNV and YYDKDF (reference sequence). V gave up 3 bases and J gave up 7 bases, with 21 bases separating them. In DNA, the CDR3 is TGTGCCACCAGCAGCCGAAAAGACAGCCCAGTAGGTGAAAAACTGTTTTTT. Protein: CATSSRKDSPVGEKLFF. Supplemented by reference TRBV15 and TRBJ1-4, the full variable domain reads DAMVIQNPRYQVTQFGKPVTLSCSQTLNHNVMYWYQQKSSQAPKLLFHYYDKDFNNEADTPDNFQSRRPNTSFCFLDIRSPGLGDTAMYLCATSSRKDSPVGEKLFFGSGTQLSVL.